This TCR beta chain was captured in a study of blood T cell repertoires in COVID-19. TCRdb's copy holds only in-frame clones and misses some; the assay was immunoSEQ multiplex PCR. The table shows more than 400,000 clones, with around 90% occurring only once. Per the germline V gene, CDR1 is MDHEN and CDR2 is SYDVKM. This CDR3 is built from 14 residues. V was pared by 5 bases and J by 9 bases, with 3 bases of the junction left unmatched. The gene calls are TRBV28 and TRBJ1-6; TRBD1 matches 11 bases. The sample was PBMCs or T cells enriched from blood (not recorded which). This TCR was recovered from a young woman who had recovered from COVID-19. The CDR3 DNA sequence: TGTGCCAGCAGTCGGGGACAGGGGGTTTCACCCCTCCACTTT. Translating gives CASSRGQGVSPLHF. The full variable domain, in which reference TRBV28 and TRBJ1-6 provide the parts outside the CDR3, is DVKVTQSSRYLVKRTGEKVFLECVQDMDHENMFWYRQDPGLGLRLIYFSYDVKMKEKGDIPEGYSVSREKKERFSLILESASTNQTSMYLCASSRGQGVSPLHFGNGTRLTVT.